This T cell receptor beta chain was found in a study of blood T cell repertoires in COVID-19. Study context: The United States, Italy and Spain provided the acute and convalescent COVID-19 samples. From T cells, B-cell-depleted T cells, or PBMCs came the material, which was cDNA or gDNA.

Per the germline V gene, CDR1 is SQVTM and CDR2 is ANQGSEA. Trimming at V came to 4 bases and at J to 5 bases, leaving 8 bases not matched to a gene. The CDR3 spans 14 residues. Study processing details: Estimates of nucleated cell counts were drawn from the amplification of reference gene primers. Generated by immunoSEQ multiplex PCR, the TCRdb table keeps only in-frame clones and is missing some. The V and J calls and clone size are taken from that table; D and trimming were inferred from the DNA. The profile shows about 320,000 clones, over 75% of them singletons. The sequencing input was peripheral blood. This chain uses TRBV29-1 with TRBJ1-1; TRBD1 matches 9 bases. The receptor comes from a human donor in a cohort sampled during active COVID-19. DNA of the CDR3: TGCAGCGTTGCGGTACAGGGGGCATTAACTGAAGCTTTCTTT. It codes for CSVAVQGALTEAFF.